The 32 T cell receptor beta chains below come from one sample, sequenced in a study of blood T cell repertoires in COVID-19. Using immunoSEQ multiplex PCR, the repertoire was profiled, and TCRdb retains in-frame clones only, with some absent. The sample consists of 450,000 to 500,000 clones, about nine tenths of them appearing once. The sequenced material came from PBMCs or T cells enriched from blood (not recorded which). The source of these receptors is a young woman who had recovered from COVID-19.

The CDR3 DNA follows: TGCAGCTCCTACTCCGGGAACACTGAAGCTTTCTTT. This sequence encodes CSSYSGNTEAFF. The rearrangement links TRBV29-1 to TRBJ1-1, with D unresolved. Germline-derived CDR1 and CDR2 are SQVTM and ANQGSEA. V lost 8 bases and J 1 base, leaving 11 bases between the germline ends. The CDR3 totals 12 residues.

A few counts support this clone. This CDR3 reads CASSPDRVQPQHF. The CDR3 DNA follows: TGTGCCAGCTCACCGGACAGGGTTCAGCCCCAGCATTTT. The rearrangement uses TRBV18 and TRBJ1-5; 8 bases align to TRBD1. The germline V gene has CDR1 KGHSH and CDR2 LQKENI. V shed 3 bases, J shed 6 bases, and the junction held 1 base outside the gene matches. This CDR3 comprises 13 residues.

Worth noting for this clone: This CDR3 is also generated by other DNA sequences in the sample. The V call is TRBV12-3 or TRBV12-4, the J call TRBJ1-1; perhaps TRBD1 as D (5 bases). Between the trimmed V and J ends, which lost 3 bases and 8 bases, there was a span of 10 bases. This CDR3 is 12 amino acids long. CDR3 bases: TGTGCCAGCAGTTTGGGCGGGGGGGAAGCTTTCTTT. Translation gives CASSLGGGEAFF.

This chain joins TRBV11-2 and TRBJ2-7; 11 bases are shared with TRBD2. Germline CDR1 SGHAT, CDR2 FQNNGV. After removal of 3 bases from V and 0 bases from J, the junction contained 7 bases not matched to a gene. This CDR3 has 17 amino acids. CDR3 amino acids: CASSFNLAGGPSYEQYF. CDR3 bases: TGTGCCAGCAGCTTTAATCTAGCGGGGGGCCCCTCCTACGAGCAGTACTTC.

The chain employs TRBV7-3 and TRBJ2-2; 10 nucleotides agree with TRBD1. V was clipped by 5 bases and J by 4 bases; unmatched bases: 10. The CDR3 has 17 amino acids. Germline CDR1 SGHTA, CDR2 FQGTGA. The CDR3 sequence: CASSTRGTGALTGELFF. In nucleotides, the CDR3 is TGTGCCAGCAGCACCAGGGGGACAGGGGCCCTCACCGGGGAGCTGTTTTTT.

V usage is TRBV6-5 and J usage is TRBJ1-1; D may be TRBD1 (5 bases). The V end was cut by 2 bases, the J end by 1 base, with 14 bases between. The CDR3 has 16 residues. The V gene's germline CDR1 is MNHEY and CDR2 SVGAGI. Written as DNA, the CDR3 is TGTGCCAGCAGTTACGACGGCAGGGTTGAGAACACTGAAGCTTTCTTT. This gives the protein CASSYDGRVENTEAFF.

The chain employs TRBV27 and TRBJ1-1, with a tentative D call TRBD1 (6 bases). CDR1 is MNHEY and CDR2 is SMNVEV in the germline V gene (reference sequence). Trimming took off 6 bases at V and 2 bases at J, with 28 bases between the two ends. The CDR3 is 19 amino acids. This CDR3 reads CASSPSMGPHRVRNTEAFF. The CDR3 nucleotides read TGTGCCAGCAGCCCTTCGATGGGGCCACACAGGGTAAGAAACACTGAAGCTTTCTTT.

This chain joins TRBV5-1 and TRBJ1-5; TRBD1 matches 8 bases. Germline V CDR1 and CDR2: SGHRS, YFSETQ. V lost 0 bases to trimming and J lost 5 bases; unmatched junction nucleotides: 4. The CDR3 is 15 residues long. The CDR3 bases are TGCGCCAGCAGCTTGGGACAGGGGCCTGATCAGCCCCAGCATTTT. It encodes CASSLGQGPDQPQHF.

The V and J genes are TRBV5-1 and TRBJ1-2; D is uncertain. V was trimmed by 1 base and J by 8 bases, leaving 15 bases between them. Germline loops: CDR1 SGHRS, CDR2 YFSETQ. The CDR3 spans 14 residues. Written as DNA, the CDR3 is TGCGCCAGCAGCTTGAATCAGGATACGGGAGGCTACACCTTC. This encodes CASSLNQDTGGYTF.

J is TRBJ1-4 and V is TRBV3-1 (or the pseudogene TRBV3-2); tentative D call: TRBD1 (5 bases). V lost 4 bases, J lost 6 bases, and 9 bases lay in between. CDR1 LGHDT and CDR2 YNNKEL come from the germline V gene (reference sequence). The CDR3 is 13 residues long. In DNA form, the CDR3 reads TGTGCCAGCAGCCTAGGCAGGGATGAAAAACTGTTTTTT. Translation gives CASSLGRDEKLFF.

J is TRBJ1-6 and V is TRBV14; the match to TRBD1 covers 7 bases. Trimming at V came to 2 bases and at J to 6 bases, leaving 10 bases not matched to a gene. This CDR3 region has 17 residues. Germline-derived CDR1 and CDR2 are SGHDN and FVKESK. The CDR3 sequence is CASSQYTGATINSPLHF. The CDR3 DNA reads TGTGCCAGCAGCCAATACACAGGGGCGACGATTAATTCACCCCTCCACTTT.

This chain joins TRBV2 and TRBJ1-5; D perhaps matches TRBD1 (6 bases). This CDR3 spans 14 amino acids. Trimming stripped 4 bases from V and 7 bases from J, with 14 bases between. CDR1 and CDR2 (germline): SNHLY, FYNNEI. The CDR3 bases are TGTGCCAGCAGTGGGGGGGGGCGGTGGCAGCCCCAGCATTTT. Protein product: CASSGGGRWQPQHF.

This chain links TRBV28 with TRBJ1-2; 7 positions match TRBD1. The germline gives CDR1 MDHEN, CDR2 SYDVKM. J gave up 7 bases and V 8 bases, and 10 bases lay outside the gene matches. This CDR3 region has 13 residues. The CDR3 region is CASLQTGRSGYTF. CDR3 DNA: TGTGCCAGCCTCCAGACAGGGCGGTCTGGCTACACCTTC.

The count of this clone is one. The V call is TRBV7-6, the J call TRBJ1-1; no clear D. The CDR3 is made up of 14 amino acids. Germline V lookup: CDR1 SGHVS, CDR2 FNYEAQ. The ends were cut back, 2 bases at V and 1 base at J, with 8 bases in the middle. The CDR3 reads CASSLQPGNTEAFF. The CDR3 coding sequence is TGTGCCAGCAGCTTACAGCCGGGGAACACTGAAGCTTTCTTT.

The chain recombines TRBV28 with TRBJ1-2; 8 nucleotides agree with TRBD1. Germline assignment: CDR1 MDHEN and CDR2 SYDVKM. V lost 5 bases and J lost 5; bases outside the gene matches: 13. The CDR3 is made up of 16 amino acids. The CDR3 nucleotides read TGTGCCAGCAGTGGGACGGACCGGGACAGGCTTTATGGCTACACCTTC. Translation gives CASSGTDRDRLYGYTF.

This chain links TRBV30 with TRBJ1-1, with D uncertain. The CDR3 is 14 residues long. The germline V and J ends were trimmed by 0 bases and 0 bases, with 8 bases remaining between them. CDR1 is GTSNPN, CDR2 SVGIG, per germline (reference sequence). The CDR3 DNA sequence: TGTGCCTGGAGTGTCGGGGTGATGAACACTGAAGCTTTCTTT. Translating it yields CAWSVGVMNTEAFF.

This rearrangement joins TRBV5-1 to TRBJ1-1; D not certain. Between the trimmed V and J ends, which lost 0 bases and 7 bases, there was a span of 10 bases. Germline loops: CDR1 SGHRS, CDR2 YFSETQ. The CDR3 length is 13 residues. The CDR3 region has the DNA TGCGCCAGCAGCTTGGAGACGGGTGTTGAAGCTTTCTTT. Encoded protein: CASSLETGVEAFF.

CDR3 region: CASSIIGAGGNEQFF. The CDR3 bases are TGTGCCAGTAGTATAATTGGCGCGGGGGGGAATGAGCAGTTCTTC. This chain joins TRBV19 and TRBJ2-1; 9 nucleotides align to TRBD2. J lost 7 bases, V lost 2 bases, and 6 bases had no gene match. This CDR3 is built from 15 residues. CDR1 is LNHDA, CDR2 SQIVND, per germline (reference sequence).

The sample holds one count of this clone. Other DNA sequences from this sample encode an identical CDR3 as well. The chain has TRBV2 and TRBJ1-5; TRBD1 aligns across 7 bases. Trimming cost V 8 bases and J 7 bases; bases outside gene matches: 11. The CDR3 covers 14 residues. Per the germline V gene, CDR1 is SNHLY and CDR2 is FYNNEI. The CDR3 reads CASSEEGAGQPQHF. DNA for the CDR3: TGTGCCAGCTCCGAGGAGGGGGCAGGGCAGCCCCAGCATTTT.

This clone turned up a few times. The chain links TRBV19 to TRBJ1-4; a weak D match, TRBD1 (6 bases). Trimming left V 7 bases short and J 6 bases short, with 18 bases between. The CDR3 runs to 15 residues. The germline V gene encodes CDR1 LNHDA and CDR2 SQIVND (reference sequence). CDR3 residues: CASMGWSSGDEKLFF. CDR3 bases: TGTGCCAGTATGGGGTGGAGCTCAGGGGATGAAAAACTGTTTTTT.

In its sample, this clone was seen a few times. The chain employs TRBV18 and TRBJ2-1, with a weak D call TRBD2 (6 bases). The CDR3 length is 14 residues. Per the germline V gene, CDR1 is KGHSH and CDR2 is LQKENI. V dropped 6 bases and J dropped 5 bases, with 14 bases sitting between them. The CDR3: CASSLAGLNNEQFF. The CDR3 DNA reads as TGTGCCAGCTCCCTTGCGGGACTTAACAATGAGCAGTTCTTC.

As to this clone: Within the sample, other DNA sequences also encode this same CDR3. This chain joins TRBV28 and TRBJ2-7; D is unclear. CDR1 and CDR2 from the germline V gene are MDHEN and SYDVKM. Trimming left V 5 bases short and J 3 bases short, with 5 bases between. The CDR3 consists of 11 residues. The CDR3 DNA reads as TGTGCCAGCAGTCCCCTCTACGAGCAGTACTTC. Translation: CASSPLYEQYF.

The chain is built from TRBV19 and TRBJ2-1, with D perhaps TRBD1 (5 bases). The CDR3 has 14 residues. Trimming shortened V by 8 bases and J by 2 bases, and 13 bases separated the two germline ends. Looked up from germline, CDR1 is LNHDA and CDR2 is SQIVND (reference sequence). The CDR3 sequence is CASGDTGTYNEQFF. CDR3 sequence (DNA): TGTGCCAGTGGAGACACAGGTACCTACAATGAGCAGTTCTTC.

CDR3 protein: CASSSRDRPYNEQFF. The DNA of the CDR3 is TGTGCCAGCAGCTCCCGGGACAGGCCCTACAATGAGCAGTTCTTC. J is TRBJ2-1 and V is TRBV3-1 (or the pseudogene TRBV3-2), with 8 bases identical to TRBD1. Germline V gives CDR1 LGHDT, CDR2 YNNKEL (reference sequence). V shed 5 bases, J shed 2 bases, and the junction held 5 bases outside the gene matches. This CDR3 has 15 residues.

The rearrangement uses TRBV2 and TRBJ1-1; D not certain. The V end lost 7 bases, the J end lost 6 bases, and 18 bases lay between the germline ends. Germline V gene data show CDR1 as SNHLY and CDR2 as FYNNEI. CDR3 size: 14 residues. CDR3 DNA: TGTGCCAGCACCTCGACCCCGGATCAGGCTGAAGCTTTCTTT. It is translated as CASTSTPDQAEAFF. Complete variable domain (other parts from reference TRBV2 and TRBJ1-1): EPEVTQTPSHQVTQMGQEVILRCVPISNHLYFYWYRQILGQKVEFLVSFYNNEISEKSEIFDDQFSVERPDGSNFTLKIRSTKLEDSAMYFCASTSTPDQAEAFFGQGTRLTVV.

The V and J genes are TRBV29-1 and TRBJ2-4; D possibly corresponds to TRBD1 (6 bases). Per the germline V gene, CDR1 is SQVTM and CDR2 is ANQGSEA. The V and J ends lost 5 bases and 8 bases respectively, with 16 bases between them. The CDR3 consists of 13 residues. CDR3 residues: CSVPDPNRDIQYF. The DNA of the CDR3 is TGCAGCGTTCCGGACCCTAACAGGGACATTCAGTACTTC.

V usage is TRBV7-2 and J usage is TRBJ1-1, with D maybe TRBD1 (6 bases). V gave up 5 bases and J gave up 7 bases, with 20 bases separating them. This CDR3 spans 15 amino acids. Germline V lookup: CDR1 SGHTA, CDR2 FQGNSA. The CDR3 nucleotides read TGTGCCAGCAGCCCAAACGGAGGAAGGACAGTTGAAGCTTTCTTT. Its translation is CASSPNGGRTVEAFF.

This clone has only one observation. V and J are TRBV30 and TRBJ1-4; TRBD1 matches at 9 bases. J was trimmed by 8 bases and V by 4 bases; bases with no gene match: 8. CDR1 is GTSNPN, CDR2 SVGIG, per germline (reference sequence). The CDR3 consists of 14 residues. The CDR3 sequence: CAWNPGQGMEKLFF. In DNA form, the CDR3 reads TGTGCCTGGAACCCGGGACAGGGTATGGAAAAACTGTTTTTT.

This clone came up a few times. V and J are TRBV7-2 and TRBJ2-7; 10 bases map to TRBD2. Germline CDR1 reads SGHTA; CDR2 reads FQGNSA. Losses at the gene ends were 5 bases for V and 0 bases for J; bases not matched to a gene: 1. This CDR3 contains 14 residues. The CDR3 loop reads CASSRTSGSYEQYF. CDR3 coding DNA: TGTGCCAGCAGCCGGACTAGCGGCTCCTACGAGCAGTACTTC. Looking up the rest from reference TRBV7-2 and TRBJ2-7 gives the full variable domain: GAGVSQSPSNKVTEKGKDVELRCDPISGHTALYWYRQSLGQGLEFLIYFQGNSAPDKSGLPSDRFSAERTGGSVSTLTIQRTQQEDSAVYLCASSRTSGSYEQYFGPGTRLTVT.

The V call is TRBV3-1 (or the pseudogene TRBV3-2), the J call TRBJ2-4, with 7 bases matching TRBD1. Germline V gives CDR1 LGHDT, CDR2 YNNKEL (reference sequence). The CDR3 spans 15 residues. Losses at the gene ends were 8 bases for V and 3 bases for J; bases not matched to a gene: 10. The CDR3 is CASGRNRGDKNIQYF. The CDR3 DNA follows: TGTGCCAGCGGACGAAACAGGGGAGACAAAAACATTCAGTACTTC.

This rearrangement joins TRBV2 to TRBJ1-1; D possibly corresponds to TRBD1 (5 bases). The CDR3 is 14 residues long. Between the trimmed V and J ends, which lost 6 bases and 2 bases, there was a span of 13 bases. CDR1 and CDR2 (germline): SNHLY, FYNNEI. The CDR3 DNA is TGTGCCAGCAGAGGAATCCAGGGAAACACTGAAGCTTTCTTT. Its protein product is CASRGIQGNTEAFF.

The rearrangement uses TRBV7-6 and TRBJ2-5; 11 bases agree with TRBD2. The length of the CDR3 is 18 residues. Trimming took 5 bases from V and 3 from J; bases not matched to a gene: 14. In germline, CDR1 is SGHVS, CDR2 FNYEAQ. The CDR3: CASSPKTTSGIQKETQYF. CDR3 nucleotides: TGTGCCAGCAGCCCGAAAACGACTAGCGGGATACAAAAAGAGACCCAGTACTTC.